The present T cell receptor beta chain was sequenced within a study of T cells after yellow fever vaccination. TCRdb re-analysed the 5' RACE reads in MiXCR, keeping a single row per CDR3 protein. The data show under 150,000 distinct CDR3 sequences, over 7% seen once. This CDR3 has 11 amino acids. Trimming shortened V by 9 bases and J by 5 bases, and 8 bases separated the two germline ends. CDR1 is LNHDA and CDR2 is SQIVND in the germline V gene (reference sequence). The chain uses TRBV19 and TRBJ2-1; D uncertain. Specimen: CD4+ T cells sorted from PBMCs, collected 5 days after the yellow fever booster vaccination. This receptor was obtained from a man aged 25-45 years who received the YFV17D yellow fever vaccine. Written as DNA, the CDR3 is TGTGCCAGCAACTACGACAATGAGCAGTTCTTC. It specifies CASNYDNEQFF. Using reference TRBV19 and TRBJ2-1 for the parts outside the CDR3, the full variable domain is DGGITQSPKYLFRKEGQNVTLSCEQNLNHDAMYWYRQDPGQGLRLIYYSQIVNDFQKGDIAEGYSVSREKKESFPLTVTSAQKNPTAFYLCASNYDNEQFFGPGTRLTVL.